Each of the 22 T cell receptor beta chains below was sequenced from the same sample in a study of OX40 agonist ivuxolimab in advanced cancers. Profiling relied on immunoSEQ multiplex PCR, and the TCRdb table lists in-frame clones only, not all of them. The sample lists 95,000 to 150,000 clones; approximately 92% were seen once. The sample was CD4+ or CD8+ T cells sorted from blood, taken in a trial of the OX40 agonist ivuxolimab. These receptors were taken from an adult with an advanced solid tumor such as melanoma, head and neck, liver or kidney cancer.

This chain joins TRBV28 and TRBJ1-2; 7 nucleotides align to TRBD1. V dropped 4 bases and J dropped 4; count of bases not matched to a gene: 3. Germline CDR1 and CDR2: MDHEN and SYDVKM. The CDR3 loop spans 13 amino acids. The CDR3 nucleotides are TGTGCCAGCAGTTCGGGACAGTCCTATGGCTACACCTTC. It codes for CASSSGQSYGYTF.

This chain connects TRBV11-3 to TRBJ2-1; D gene unclear. The germline V and J ends were trimmed by 0 bases and 2 bases, with 8 bases remaining between them. CDR1 and CDR2 (germline): SGHNT, YENEEA. There are 15 residues in the CDR3. In DNA, the CDR3 is TGTGCCAGCAGCTTAGAAACTTCCACCTACAATGAGCAGTTCTTC. It translates to CASSLETSTYNEQFF.

This chain's CDR3 is CASSSPRGGGASGEQYF. The CDR3 bases are TGTGCCAGCAGCTCCCCCAGGGGCGGGGGTGCGTCCGGCGAGCAGTACTTC. V usage is TRBV7-9 and J usage is TRBJ2-7; perhaps TRBD2 as D (7 bases). Germline CDR1 reads SEHNR; CDR2 reads FQNEAQ (reference sequence). This CDR3 region has 17 residues. The V gene lost 4 bases and the J gene lost 6 bases, with 25 bases spanning the gap. Based on the CDR3 plus reference TRBV7-9 and TRBJ2-7, the full variable domain is DTGVSQNPRHKITKRGQNVTFRCDPISEHNRLYWYRQTLGQGPEFLTYFQNEAQLEKSRLLSDRFSAERPKGSFSTLEIQRTEQGDSAMYLCASSSPRGGGASGEQYFGPGTRLTVT.

The chain carries TRBV7-2 and TRBJ2-4; no clear D. The CDR3 is made up of 11 amino acids. Germline V gene data show CDR1 as SGHTA and CDR2 as FQGNSA. V lost 6 bases and J 5 bases, leaving 5 bases between the germline ends. This CDR3 reads CASRKQNIQYF. The DNA for the CDR3 is TGTGCCAGCAGGAAACAAAACATTCAGTACTTC.

This chain links TRBV5-1 with TRBJ2-3; D remains ambiguous. Germline CDR1 SGHRS, CDR2 YFSETQ. V was trimmed by 0 bases and J by 0 bases, leaving 14 bases between them. The CDR3 loop spans 17 amino acids. DNA of the CDR3: TGCGCCAGCAGCTTGGGGAACGGGCATTCTAGCACAGATACGCAGTATTTT. Protein sequence: CASSLGNGHSSTDTQYF.

This chain uses TRBV29-1 with TRBJ2-7, with D possibly being TRBD1 or TRBD2 (6 bases each). V was trimmed by 2 bases and J by 5 bases, leaving 10 bases between them. Germline loops: CDR1 SQVTM, CDR2 ANQGSEA. This CDR3 region has 12 residues. In nucleotides, the CDR3 is TGCAGCGTTGAAAGAGGGGGGAACGAGCAGTACTTC. Encoded protein: CSVERGGNEQYF.

This clone was counted a few times. V gene TRBV27 combines with J gene TRBJ2-3; D gene unclear. The CDR3 spans 13 residues. Deletions cut 3 bases from V and 1 base from J, with 5 bases between. The germline V gene encodes CDR1 MNHEY and CDR2 SMNVEV (reference sequence). CDR3 bases: TGTGCCAGCAGTTTTCGACGCACAGATACGCAGTATTTT. Translation gives CASSFRRTDTQYF.

The chain employs TRBV6-5 and TRBJ1-6; D unclear. V was cut by 4 bases and J by 10 bases, with 8 bases left in between. The germline V gene has CDR1 MNHEY and CDR2 SVGAGI. CDR3 length: 12 amino acids. The chain's CDR3 is CASSSSDSPLHF. In DNA, the CDR3 is TGTGCCAGCAGTTCGTCCGACTCACCCCTCCACTTT.

The chain combines TRBV5-4 with TRBJ1-3; no definite D call. CDR1 and CDR2 from the germline V gene are SGHNT and YYREEE (reference sequence). Trimming shortened V by 1 base and J by 0 bases, and 11 bases separated the two germline ends. The CDR3 length is 16 residues. CDR3 sequence: CASSLTGYLSGNTIYF. The CDR3 DNA is TGTGCCAGCAGCTTGACCGGGTACCTCTCTGGAAACACCATATATTTT.

In its sample, this clone was seen once. V and J are TRBV18 and TRBJ1-1; a possible D gene is TRBD1 (6 bases). Germline V CDR1 and CDR2: KGHSH, LQKENI. The germline V and J ends were trimmed by 4 bases and 8 bases, with 14 bases remaining between them. The CDR3 runs 13 residues. The CDR3 DNA follows: TGTGCCAGCTCACTAGGTAGCCAGGGGGAAGCTTTCTTT. Its protein is CASSLGSQGEAFF.

This clone was recorded once. The chain couples TRBV30 to TRBJ1-3, with no clear D. Per the germline V gene, CDR1 is GTSNPN and CDR2 is SVGIG (reference sequence). This CDR3 contains 14 residues. V was pared by 1 base and J by 2 bases, with 9 bases between. DNA for the CDR3: TGTGCCTGGAGTGCTTCCCTGGCTGGAAACACCATATATTTT. The encoded protein is CAWSASLAGNTIYF. The variable domain in full, with the rest retrieved from reference TRBV30 and TRBJ1-3, is SQTIHQWPATLVQPVGSPLSLECTVEGTSNPNLYWYRQAAGRGLQLLFYSVGIGQISSEVPQNLSASRPQDRQFILSSKKLLLSDSGFYLCAWSASLAGNTIYFGEGSWLTVV.

This clone was found a few times. The V gene is TRBV30, the J gene TRBJ1-1, with D possibly matching TRBD1 (5 bases). With 5 bases removed from V and 4 bases from J, the gap between germline ends came to 14 bases. In germline, CDR1 is GTSNPN, CDR2 SVGIG (reference sequence). This CDR3 spans 13 amino acids. CDR3 region: CAWDKSGGTEAFF. In DNA form, the CDR3 reads TGTGCCTGGGATAAATCTGGGGGCACTGAAGCTTTCTTT.

This chain joins TRBV7-2 and TRBJ2-1; 13 bases line up with TRBD2. V gave up 4 bases and J gave up 10 bases; unmatched junction bases: 10. Germline values: CDR1 SGHTA, CDR2 FQGNSA. There are 16 residues in the CDR3. CDR3 sequence: CASSYKTSGGFGEQFF. CDR3 nucleotides: TGTGCCAGCAGCTACAAGACTAGCGGGGGGTTTGGAGAGCAGTTCTTC.

This clone was found once. V gene TRBV10-3 combines with J gene TRBJ1-1; the D gene is possibly TRBD1 (5 bases). The V and J ends lost 6 bases and 6 bases respectively, with 17 bases between them. Germline-derived CDR1 and CDR2 are ENHRY and SYGVKD. This CDR3 region has 14 residues. The CDR3 nucleotides are TGTGCCATCAGAACTGACAGCCCGAAGGCTGAAGCTTTCTTT. It specifies CAIRTDSPKAEAFF.

The chain couples TRBV7-9 to TRBJ1-2, with 8 bases that match TRBD1. This CDR3 has 14 residues. CDR1 is SEHNR, CDR2 FQNEAQ, per germline (reference sequence). The V gene end was trimmed by 5 bases and the J gene end by 4 bases; junction bases not matched to a gene: 6. The CDR3 sequence: CASSPGGDFYGYTF. CDR3 DNA sequence: TGTGCCAGCAGCCCAGGGGGCGATTTCTATGGCTACACCTTC.

The chain couples TRBV6-5 to TRBJ2-7; D is perhaps TRBD1 (6 bases). Germline loops: CDR1 MNHEY, CDR2 SVGAGI. The CDR3 sequence is 13 residues long. Between the trimmed V and J ends, which lost 2 bases and 5 bases, there was a span of 10 bases. In DNA form, the CDR3 reads TGTGCCAGCAGTTACCCTACAGGGAACGAGCAGTACTTC. Protein: CASSYPTGNEQYF.

The table lists this clone with a few counts. The chain is built from TRBV10-3 and TRBJ2-7; the D gene is possibly TRBD1 (5 bases). This CDR3 region has 11 residues. Germline assignment: CDR1 ENHRY and CDR2 SYGVKD. The V end lost 9 bases, the J end lost 3 bases, and 9 bases lay between the germline ends. CDR3 protein: CAITQGYEQYF. CDR3 sequence (DNA): TGTGCCATTACCCAGGGCTACGAGCAGTACTTC.

The chain employs TRBV6-5 and TRBJ2-7; D is ambiguous. Germline values: CDR1 MNHEY, CDR2 SVGAGI. Trimming pared 6 bases from V and 1 base from J, leaving 13 bases between. The CDR3 loop spans 14 amino acids. This CDR3 reads CASRPGPTSYEQYF. CDR3 in DNA: TGTGCCAGCAGACCTGGACCAACGTCCTACGAGCAGTACTTC.

The table lists this clone with a few counts. This sequence joins TRBV25-1 and TRBJ1-2, with D perhaps TRBD1 (6 bases). Germline V CDR1 and CDR2: MGHDK, SYGVNS. Trimming cost V 0 bases and J 6 bases, with 14 bases left between them. This CDR3 contains 15 residues. The CDR3 DNA follows: TGTGCCAGCAGTGAATATAGGGGGGGGTTGCATGGCTACACCTTC. It codes for CASSEYRGGLHGYTF.

The DNA of the CDR3 is TGCGCCAGCAGCCAAGATAAGGGGGCACGAACCAAAAACATTCAGTACTTC. This translates into CASSQDKGARTKNIQYF. The chain combines TRBV4-3 with TRBJ2-4; TRBD1 agrees at 7 bases. Germline CDR1 and CDR2: LGHNA and YSLEER. V was clipped by 0 bases and J by 2 bases; unmatched bases: 7. The CDR3 is made up of 17 amino acids.

The chain has TRBV28 and TRBJ2-2; no clear D. The germline V and J ends were trimmed by 5 bases and 1 base, with 11 bases remaining between them. The CDR3 loop spans 15 amino acids. Germline V gene sequence: CDR1 MDHEN, CDR2 SYDVKM. CDR3 protein: CASSLRVRNTGELFF. The CDR3 DNA reads TGTGCCAGCAGTCTCCGTGTGAGGAACACCGGGGAGCTGTTTTTT.

This clone was detected only once. The CDR3 region is CASSQDSRQGTGYTF. The DNA of the CDR3 is TGTGCCAGCAGCCAAGATTCACGGCAGGGGACAGGCTACACCTTC. The genes are TRBV4-2 and TRBJ1-2; tentative D call: TRBD1 (6 bases). V was shortened by 0 bases and J by 8 bases, with 16 bases between the two germline ends. The CDR3 is 15 residues long. The germline V gene encodes CDR1 LGHNA and CDR2 YNFKEQ.